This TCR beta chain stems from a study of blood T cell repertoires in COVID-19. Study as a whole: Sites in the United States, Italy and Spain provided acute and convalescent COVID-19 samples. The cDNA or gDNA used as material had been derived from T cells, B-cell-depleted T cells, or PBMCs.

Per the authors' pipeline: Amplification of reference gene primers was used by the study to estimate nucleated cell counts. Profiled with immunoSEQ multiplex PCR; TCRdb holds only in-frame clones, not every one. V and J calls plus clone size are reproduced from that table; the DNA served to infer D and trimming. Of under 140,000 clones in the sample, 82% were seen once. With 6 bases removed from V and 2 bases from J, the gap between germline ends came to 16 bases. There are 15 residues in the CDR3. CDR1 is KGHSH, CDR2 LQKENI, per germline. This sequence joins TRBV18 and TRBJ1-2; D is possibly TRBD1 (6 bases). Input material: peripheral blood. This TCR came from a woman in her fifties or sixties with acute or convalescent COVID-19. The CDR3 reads CASSLGQNINYGYTF. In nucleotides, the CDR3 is TGTGCCAGCTCCCTCGGACAGAATATAAACTATGGCTACACCTTC.